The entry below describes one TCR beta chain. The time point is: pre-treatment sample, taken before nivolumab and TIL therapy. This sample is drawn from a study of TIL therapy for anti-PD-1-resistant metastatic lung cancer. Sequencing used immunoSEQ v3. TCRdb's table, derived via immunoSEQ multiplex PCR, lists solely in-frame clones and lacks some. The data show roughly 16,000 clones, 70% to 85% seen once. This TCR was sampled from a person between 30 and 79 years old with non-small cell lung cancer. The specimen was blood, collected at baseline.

As DNA, the CDR3 is TGTGCCAGCAGCTTGGACTGGGAATACGAGCAGTACTTC. It translates to CASSLDWEYEQYF. The chain is built from TRBV5-8 and TRBJ2-7; D gene ambiguous. V was trimmed by 0 bases and J by 4 bases, leaving 8 bases between them. CDR1 is SGHTS and CDR2 is YDEGEE in the germline V gene. This CDR3 contains 13 residues.